This TCR beta chain is drawn from a study of cytomegalovirus exposure and HLA in healthy donors. About the research overall: Roughly 80% of approximately 400 genotyped donors fell in the Caucasian-associated ancestry cluster.

Study-wide points: A prior analysis recorded that most TCR beta V segments were productive about 87% or about 30% of the time. Later genetic work tied a missense DCLRE1C variant to beta-chain V and J trimming. In a later analysis, at a false discovery rate of 0.05, 16,951 TCR beta sequences were associated with HLA alleles.

The PCR was carried out with 60 Vbeta primers and 13 Jbeta primers. Sequenced by immunoSEQ multiplex PCR; TCRdb stores in-frame clones only, minus some. The sample contains about 220,000 clones, 60% to 80% of which appear only once. The CDR3 spans 17 residues. Germline V gene data show CDR1 as SEHNR and CDR2 as FQNEAQ (reference sequence). The ends were cut back, 2 bases at V and 7 bases at J, with 21 bases in the middle. For this clone: No antigen is known for it.

Specimen: PBMCs. The receptor's source is a woman aged 25 to 45 in good health and CMV-seronegative. This sequence joins TRBV7-9 and TRBJ2-4, with D tentatively TRBD1 (5 bases). The CDR3, as DNA: TGTGCCAGCAGCTTACTTCCCTTAGACAGAACGGTCAACATTCAGTACTTC. It encodes CASSLLPLDRTVNIQYF. Full variable domain (missing parts from reference TRBV7-9 and TRBJ2-4): DTGVSQNPRHKITKRGQNVTFRCDPISEHNRLYWYRQTLGQGPEFLTYFQNEAQLEKSRLLSDRFSAERPKGSFSTLEIQRTEQGDSAMYLCASSLLPLDRTVNIQYFGAGTRLSVL.